The 24 T cell receptor beta chains reported below all come from one sample, sequenced in a study of Ad26.COV2.S vaccination and SARS-CoV-2 variants. Only in-frame clones appear in the TCRdb table, and some are missing; sequencing was by immunoSEQ multiplex PCR. The table shows some 270,000 clones, with around 85% occurring only once. The treatment here: 15 to 20 received Ad26.COV2.S at low or high dose, single or two shots; roughly five received placebo; per-sample allocation not given. Sampling took place 63 days after the first vaccine or placebo injection. The sample here was peripheral blood, taken in a trial of Ad26.COV2.S vaccine versus placebo. The source is a person aged 18-65 years who received the Ad26.COV2.S COVID-19 vaccine or a placebo.

The J gene is TRBJ2-5, the V gene TRBV14; D remains ambiguous. From germline, CDR1 is SGHDN and CDR2 FVKESK. V was pared by 1 base and J by 4 bases, with 4 bases between. The CDR3 consists of 12 residues. CDR3 protein: CASSQVGETQYF. For the CDR3, the DNA is TGTGCCAGCAGCCAAGTTGGAGAGACCCAGTACTTC.

The chain links TRBV4-1 to TRBJ1-4, with D unclear. Germline V gene data show CDR1 as MGHRA and CDR2 as YSYEKL. The CDR3 spans 15 residues. V was cut by 1 base and J by 3 bases, with 9 bases left in between. The CDR3 here is CASSQGPDSNEKLFF. Here the CDR3 DNA reads TGCGCCAGCAGCCAAGGCCCGGATTCTAATGAAAAACTGTTTTTT.

The V call is TRBV27, the J call TRBJ1-3; 10 bases are a match to TRBD1. V lost 4 bases to trimming and J lost 0 bases; unmatched junction nucleotides: 12. The CDR3 totals 19 residues. Germline loops: CDR1 MNHEY, CDR2 SMNVEV (reference sequence). The CDR3 DNA reads as TGTGCCAGCAGTTCCTGGACAGGGGGTATCCGTGGCTCTGGAAACACCATATATTTT. Encoded protein: CASSSWTGGIRGSGNTIYF.

J is TRBJ2-6 and V is TRBV7-6; weak D call: TRBD2 (6 bases). The CDR3 is 16 amino acids. V lost 1 base and J 1 base, leaving 8 bases between the germline ends. From germline, CDR1 is SGHVS and CDR2 FNYEAQ. The CDR3 region has the DNA TGTGCCAGCAGCTTAGTTCGGGGGTCTGGGGCCAACGTCCTGACTTTC. Amino acids: CASSLVRGSGANVLTF.

The rearrangement joins TRBV7-9 to TRBJ2-3, with a weak D call TRBD1 (5 bases). With 5 bases removed from V and 1 base from J, the gap between germline ends came to 10 bases. CDR3 size: 14 residues. Germline V gene data show CDR1 as SEHNR and CDR2 as FQNEAQ (reference sequence). The CDR3 bases are TGTGCCAGCAGCCCTTGGGGCCGCACAGATACGCAGTATTTT. The encoded protein is CASSPWGRTDTQYF.

The CDR3 is CASSRKGQGWTGELFF. The CDR3 DNA is TGTGCCAGCAGCCGAAAGGGACAGGGGTGGACCGGGGAGCTGTTTTTT. The chain uses TRBV11-2 and TRBJ2-2; TRBD1 matches 10 bases. From germline, CDR1 is SGHAT and CDR2 FQNNGV. This CDR3 is 16 amino acids long. The trim removed 5 bases at V and 5 bases at J, leaving 8 bases unmatched.

J is TRBJ1-1 and V is TRBV6-2 or TRBV6-3, with D possibly TRBD1 on 6 matching bases. The CDR3 contains 13 residues. V gave up 6 bases and J gave up 1 base, with 9 bases separating them. Per germline, CDR1 MNHEY and CDR2 SVGEGT. Here the CDR3 DNA reads TGTGCCAGCAGCCCACAGGGGAACACTGAAGCTTTCTTT. It is translated as CASSPQGNTEAFF.

The chain combines TRBV29-1 with TRBJ1-1; perhaps TRBD1 as D (6 bases). This CDR3 is 13 amino acids long. The germline V gene encodes CDR1 SQVTM and CDR2 ANQGSEA. V shed 1 base and J shed 5 bases, with 11 bases lying between them. The DNA for the CDR3 is TGCAGCGTTGAAGGGGGGGCTAAGACTGAAGCTTTCTTT. This gives the protein CSVEGGAKTEAFF.

The chain couples TRBV4-2 to TRBJ2-7; D is unresolved. Germline CDR1 LGHNA, CDR2 YNFKEQ. CDR3 length equals 17 residues. Trimming took off 1 base at V and 1 base at J, with 17 bases between the two ends. This CDR3 is CASSQGRLGPKSYEQYF. CDR3 nucleotide sequence: TGTGCCAGCAGCCAAGGCAGATTAGGACCGAAGTCCTACGAGCAGTACTTC.

The V call is TRBV9, the J call TRBJ2-1; D not certain. The CDR3 runs 15 residues. Germline CDR1 and CDR2: SGDLS and YYNGEE. The ends were cut back, 0 bases at V and 0 bases at J, with 7 bases in the middle. The CDR3 nucleotides are TGTGCCAGCAGCGTAGGAGGCGCCTCCTACAATGAGCAGTTCTTC. The encoded protein is CASSVGGASYNEQFF.

This sequence joins TRBV7-2 and TRBJ1-2; tentative D call: TRBD1 (6 bases). CDR1 is SGHTA, CDR2 FQGNSA, per germline. CDR3 length: 15 amino acids. V was shortened by 2 bases and J by 1 base, with 11 bases between the two germline ends. DNA for the CDR3: TGTGCCAGCAGCTTATCCCGGACAGATAACTATGGCTACACCTTC. This translates into CASSLSRTDNYGYTF. Variable domain in full (rest from reference TRBV7-2 and TRBJ1-2): GAGVSQSPSNKVTEKGKDVELRCDPISGHTALYWYRQSLGQGLEFLIYFQGNSAPDKSGLPSDRFSAERTGGSVSTLTIQRTQQEDSAVYLCASSLSRTDNYGYTFGSGTRLTVV.

The V and J genes are TRBV6-2 or TRBV6-3 and TRBJ2-7; 9 bases fit TRBD1. The CDR3 spans 16 residues. V shed 5 bases and J 7 bases; nucleotides not matched to a gene: 15. In germline, CDR1 is MNHEY, CDR2 SVGEGT. The CDR3: CASSLTLQGASREQYF. In DNA form, the CDR3 reads TGTGCCAGCAGTCTAACTTTACAGGGGGCGTCTCGAGAGCAGTACTTC.

This rearrangement joins TRBV6-1 to TRBJ1-3; D not certain. Germline V lookup: CDR1 MNHNS, CDR2 SASEGT. V was clipped by 2 bases and J by 0 bases, with 17 bases between them. The CDR3 extends over 18 amino acids. The CDR3 region is CASSEYSRVISSGNTIYF. The DNA of the CDR3 is TGTGCCAGCAGTGAATACTCACGAGTCATTTCCTCTGGAAACACCATATATTTT.

This sequence joins TRBV27 and TRBJ2-5; a possible D gene is TRBD2 (6 bases). Germline CDR1 is MNHEY and CDR2 is SMNVEV (reference sequence). Trimming shortened V by 1 base and J by 3 bases, and 12 bases separated the two germline ends. The CDR3 consists of 15 residues. The CDR3 reads CASSLWGDLKETQYF. The CDR3 DNA reads as TGTGCCAGCAGTTTATGGGGGGACCTTAAAGAGACCCAGTACTTC.

V usage is TRBV5-1 and J usage is TRBJ2-7, with 7 bases aligning to TRBD1. CDR1 is SGHRS, CDR2 YFSETQ, per germline. J was trimmed by 3 bases and V by 0 bases; bases with no gene match: 9. The CDR3 runs 16 residues. The CDR3 here is CASSLAKGADLYEQYF. The DNA for the CDR3 is TGCGCCAGCAGCTTGGCGAAGGGGGCGGACCTCTACGAGCAGTACTTC.

This sequence joins TRBV3-1 (or the pseudogene TRBV3-2) and TRBJ2-1; 9 positions agree with TRBD2. Germline loops: CDR1 LGHDT, CDR2 YNNKEL (reference sequence). Trimming at V came to 0 bases and at J to 3 bases, leaving 6 bases not matched to a gene. The CDR3 is 17 residues long. The CDR3: CASSQDTAGGFYNEQFF. The CDR3 bases are TGTGCCAGCAGCCAAGATACAGCGGGGGGCTTCTACAATGAGCAGTTCTTC.

This rearrangement joins TRBV9 to TRBJ2-1, with D unresolved. V lost 0 bases and J lost 0, with 10 bases in between. Germline-derived CDR1 and CDR2 are SGDLS and YYNGEE. This CDR3 contains 16 residues. The chain's CDR3 is CASSVALPSSYNEQFF. CDR3 nucleotides: TGTGCCAGCAGCGTAGCACTGCCGAGCTCCTACAATGAGCAGTTCTTC.

The chain joins TRBV5-4 to TRBJ2-7; 11 nucleotides match TRBD2. The CDR3 covers 15 residues. Looked up from germline, CDR1 is SGHNT and CDR2 is YYREEE (reference sequence). V was clipped by 0 bases and J by 8 bases; unmatched bases: 7. CDR3 loop: CASSLAGTSGTKQYV. DNA of the CDR3: TGTGCCAGCAGCTTGGCCGGGACTAGCGGTACGAAGCAGTACGTC.

This sequence joins TRBV3-1 (or the pseudogene TRBV3-2) and TRBJ1-2; 7 nucleotides align to TRBD1. The J segment lost 3 bases and the V segment lost 6 bases, leaving 10 bases of the junction unmatched. This CDR3 region has 15 residues. Germline-derived CDR1 and CDR2 are LGHDT and YNNKEL (reference sequence). The CDR3 is CASSHTGDLYYGYTF. The DNA for the CDR3 is TGTGCCAGCAGTCACACAGGGGACCTTTACTATGGCTACACCTTC.

V usage is TRBV7-8 and J usage is TRBJ1-3; 7 bases map to TRBD1. The CDR3 is 14 residues long. Per germline, CDR1 SGHVS and CDR2 FQNEAQ. V shed 5 bases, J shed 5 bases, and the junction held 6 bases outside the gene matches. The CDR3 reads CASSPGTVRNTIYF. The CDR3 nucleotides read TGTGCCAGCAGCCCCGGGACAGTCCGAAACACCATATATTTT.

The chain has TRBV6-5 and TRBJ1-1; TRBD1 matches 8 bases. This CDR3 is built from 15 residues. Germline V CDR1 and CDR2: MNHEY, SVGAGI. The trim removed 6 bases at V and 13 bases at J, leaving 19 bases unmatched. The CDR3 DNA follows: TGTGCCAGCAGGGGGACCGGGACAGGCCGAGATATAGTTTTCTTT. This encodes CASRGTGTGRDIVFF.

V is TRBV14 and J is TRBJ2-7; weak D call: TRBD1 (5 bases). CDR1 is SGHDN, CDR2 FVKESK, per germline. V was trimmed by 4 bases and J by 5 bases, leaving 18 bases between them. CDR3 size: 15 residues. The CDR3 DNA reads TGTGCCAGCAGCCCCTTTAGGCAGGGTCCCCACGAGCAGTACGTC. It translates to CASSPFRQGPHEQYV.

The table lists this clone with a count of one. This sequence joins TRBV6-2 or TRBV6-3 and TRBJ2-5; D is unresolved. The germline CDR1 and CDR2 sequences are MNHEY and SVGEGT. CDR3 length: 14 residues. V dropped 2 bases and J dropped 1 base, with 8 bases sitting between them. The CDR3 region has the DNA TGTGCCAGCAGTTACGAGGTCTTCCAAGAGACCCAGTACTTC. It encodes CASSYEVFQETQYF.

The chain recombines TRBV4-3 with TRBJ1-2, with TRBD1 as a possible D gene (5 bases). The CDR3 is 13 residues long. Germline assignment: CDR1 LGHNA and CDR2 YSLEER. Trimming shortened V by 0 bases and J by 7 bases, and 9 bases separated the two germline ends. The CDR3 DNA is TGCGCCAGCAGCCAAGATCCGGGGGGTGGCTACACCTTC. Amino acids: CASSQDPGGGYTF.